This TCR beta chain was retrieved from a study of technical replicates of blood from several donors. Libraries were prepared by immunoSEQ multiplex PCR; TCRdb keeps only in-frame clonotypes and omits some of them. The sample consists of approximately 73,000 clones, about nine tenths of them appearing once. The sequenced sample was T cells isolated from PBMCs. The source of this sequence is a human donor in good health.

The CDR3 DNA sequence: TGTGCCAGCAGCATCGGGGAACGGGAAAAACTGTTTTTT. Its translation: CASSIGEREKLFF. This rearrangement joins TRBV13 to TRBJ1-4; D gene uncertain. The germline V and J ends were trimmed by 5 bases and 8 bases, with 12 bases remaining between them. Germline CDR1 is PRHDT and CDR2 is FYEKMQ (reference sequence). The CDR3 loop spans 13 amino acids.